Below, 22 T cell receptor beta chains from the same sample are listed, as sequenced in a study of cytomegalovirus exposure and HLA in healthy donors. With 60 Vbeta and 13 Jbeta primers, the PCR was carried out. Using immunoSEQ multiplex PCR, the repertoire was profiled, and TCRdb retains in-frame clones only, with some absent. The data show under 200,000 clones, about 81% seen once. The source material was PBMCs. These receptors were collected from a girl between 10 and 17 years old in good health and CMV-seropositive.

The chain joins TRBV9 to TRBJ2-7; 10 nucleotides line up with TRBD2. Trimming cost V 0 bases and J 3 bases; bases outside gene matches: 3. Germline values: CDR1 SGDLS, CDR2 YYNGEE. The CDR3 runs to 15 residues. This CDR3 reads CASSVGASGSYEQYF. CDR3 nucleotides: TGTGCCAGCAGCGTAGGGGCTAGCGGGAGCTACGAGCAGTACTTC.

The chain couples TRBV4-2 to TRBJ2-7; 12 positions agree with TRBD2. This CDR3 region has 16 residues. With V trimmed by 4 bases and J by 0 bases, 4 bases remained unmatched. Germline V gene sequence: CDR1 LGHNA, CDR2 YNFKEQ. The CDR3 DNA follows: TGTGCCAGCAGCCGCGGGACTAGCGGGCGCTCCTACGAGCAGTACTTC. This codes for CASSRGTSGRSYEQYF.

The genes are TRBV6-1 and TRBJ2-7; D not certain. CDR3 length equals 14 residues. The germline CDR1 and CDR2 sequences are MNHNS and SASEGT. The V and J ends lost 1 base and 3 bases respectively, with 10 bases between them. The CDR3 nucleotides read TGTGCCAGCAGTGAAGGGCTAGACCTCTACGAGCAGTACTTC. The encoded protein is CASSEGLDLYEQYF.

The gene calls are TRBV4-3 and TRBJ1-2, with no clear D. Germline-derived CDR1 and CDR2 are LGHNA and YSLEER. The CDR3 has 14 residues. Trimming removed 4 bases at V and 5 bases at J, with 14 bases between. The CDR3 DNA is TGCGCCAGCAGCCTGGCCCGTCAGGATTATGGCTACACCTTC. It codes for CASSLARQDYGYTF.

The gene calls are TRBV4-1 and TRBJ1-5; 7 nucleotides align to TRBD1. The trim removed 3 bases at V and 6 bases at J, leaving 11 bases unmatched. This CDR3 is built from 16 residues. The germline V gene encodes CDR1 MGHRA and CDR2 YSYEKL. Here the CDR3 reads CASSQAGDRAGQPQHF. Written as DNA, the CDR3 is TGCGCCAGCAGCCAGGCCGGAGACAGGGCGGGTCAGCCCCAGCATTTT.

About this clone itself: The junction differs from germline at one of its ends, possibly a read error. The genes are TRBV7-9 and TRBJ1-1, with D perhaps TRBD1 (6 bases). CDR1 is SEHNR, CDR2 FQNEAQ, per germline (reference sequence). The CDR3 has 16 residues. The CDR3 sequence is CSSSPLQQNRVLGAFF. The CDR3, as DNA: TGTTCCAGCAGCCCCCTCCAACAGAACAGGGTGTTAGGAGCTTTCTTT.

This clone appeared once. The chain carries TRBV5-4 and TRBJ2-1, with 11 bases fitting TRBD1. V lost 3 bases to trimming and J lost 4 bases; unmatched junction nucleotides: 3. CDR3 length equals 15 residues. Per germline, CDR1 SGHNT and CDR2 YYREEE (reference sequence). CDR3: CASSSGQGDYNEQFF. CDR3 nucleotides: TGTGCCAGCAGCTCGGGACAGGGGGATTACAATGAGCAGTTCTTC. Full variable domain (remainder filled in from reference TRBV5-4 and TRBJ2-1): ETGVTQSPTHLIKTRGQQVTLRCSSQSGHNTVSWYQQALGQGPQFIFQYYREEENGRGNFPPRFSGLQFPNYSSELNVNALELDDSALYLCASSSGQGDYNEQFFGPGTRLTVL.

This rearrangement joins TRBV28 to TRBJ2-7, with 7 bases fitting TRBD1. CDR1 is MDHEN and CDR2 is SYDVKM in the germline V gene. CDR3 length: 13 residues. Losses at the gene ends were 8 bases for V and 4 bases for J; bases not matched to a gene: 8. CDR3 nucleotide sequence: TGTGCCAGCGCGGAGGACAGGCCATACGAGCAGTACTTC. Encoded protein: CASAEDRPYEQYF.

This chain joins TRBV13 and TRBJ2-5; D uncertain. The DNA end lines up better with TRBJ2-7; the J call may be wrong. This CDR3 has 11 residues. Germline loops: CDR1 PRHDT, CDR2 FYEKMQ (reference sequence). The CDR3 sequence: CASRLNYEQYF. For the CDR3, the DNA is TGTGCCAGCAGACTGAACTACGAGCAGTACTTC.

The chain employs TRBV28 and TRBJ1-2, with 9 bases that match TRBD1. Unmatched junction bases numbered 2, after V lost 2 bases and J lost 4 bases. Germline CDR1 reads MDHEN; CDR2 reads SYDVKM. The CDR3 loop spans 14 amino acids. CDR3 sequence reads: CASSLGDRVYGYTF. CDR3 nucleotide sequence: TGTGCCAGCAGTTTAGGGGACAGGGTCTATGGCTACACCTTC.

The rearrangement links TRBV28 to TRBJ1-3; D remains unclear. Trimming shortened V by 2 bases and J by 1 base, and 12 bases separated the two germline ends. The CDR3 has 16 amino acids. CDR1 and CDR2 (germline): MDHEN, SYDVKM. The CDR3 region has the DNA TGTGCCAGCAGTTTAATTGGCCTCGGGTCTGGAAACACCATATATTTT. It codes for CASSLIGLGSGNTIYF.

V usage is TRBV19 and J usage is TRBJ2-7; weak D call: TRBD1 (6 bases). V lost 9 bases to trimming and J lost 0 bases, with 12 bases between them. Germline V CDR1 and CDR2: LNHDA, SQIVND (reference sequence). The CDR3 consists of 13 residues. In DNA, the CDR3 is TGTGCCAGCCGGGACACTGTCTCCTACGAGCAGTACTTC. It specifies CASRDTVSYEQYF.

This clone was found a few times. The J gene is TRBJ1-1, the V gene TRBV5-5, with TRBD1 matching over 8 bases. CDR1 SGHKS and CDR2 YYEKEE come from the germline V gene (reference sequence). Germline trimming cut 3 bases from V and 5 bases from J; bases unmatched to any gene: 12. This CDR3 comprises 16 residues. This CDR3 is CASSSRFRGRRTEAFF. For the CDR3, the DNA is TGTGCCAGCAGCTCCCGATTCAGGGGGCGGAGGACTGAAGCTTTCTTT.

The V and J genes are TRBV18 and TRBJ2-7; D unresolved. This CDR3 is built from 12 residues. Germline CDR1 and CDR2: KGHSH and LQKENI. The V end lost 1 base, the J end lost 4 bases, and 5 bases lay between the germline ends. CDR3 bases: TGTGCCAGCTCACCACTTGCGTACGAGCAGTACTTC. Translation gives CASSPLAYEQYF.

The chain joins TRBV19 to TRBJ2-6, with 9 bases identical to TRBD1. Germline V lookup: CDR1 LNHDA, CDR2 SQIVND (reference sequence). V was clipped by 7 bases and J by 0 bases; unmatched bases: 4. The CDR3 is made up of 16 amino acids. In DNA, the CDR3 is TGTGCCAGTAAGGGGACAGGGTTCTCTGGGGCCAACGTCCTGACTTTC. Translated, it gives CASKGTGFSGANVLTF.

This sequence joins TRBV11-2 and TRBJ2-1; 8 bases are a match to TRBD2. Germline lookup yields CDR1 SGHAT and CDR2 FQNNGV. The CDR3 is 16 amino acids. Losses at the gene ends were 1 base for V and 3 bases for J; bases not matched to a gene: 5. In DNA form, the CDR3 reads TGTGCCAGCAGCTTAGGTGCACTAGCGGACTACAATGAGCAGTTCTTC. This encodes CASSLGALADYNEQFF.

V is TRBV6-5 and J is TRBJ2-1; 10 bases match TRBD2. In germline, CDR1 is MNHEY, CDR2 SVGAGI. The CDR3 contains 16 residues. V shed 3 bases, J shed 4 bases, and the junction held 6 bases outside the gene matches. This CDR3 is CASSYSGTSEYNEQFF. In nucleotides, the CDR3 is TGTGCCAGCAGTTATTCGGGGACTAGCGAATACAATGAGCAGTTCTTC.

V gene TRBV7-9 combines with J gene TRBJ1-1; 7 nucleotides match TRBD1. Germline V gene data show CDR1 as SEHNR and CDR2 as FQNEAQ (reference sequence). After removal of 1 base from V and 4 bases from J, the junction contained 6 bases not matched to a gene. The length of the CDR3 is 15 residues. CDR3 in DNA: TGTGCCAGCAGCTTAGTTCGCAGGGGGAGCACTGAAGCTTTCTTT. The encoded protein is CASSLVRRGSTEAFF.

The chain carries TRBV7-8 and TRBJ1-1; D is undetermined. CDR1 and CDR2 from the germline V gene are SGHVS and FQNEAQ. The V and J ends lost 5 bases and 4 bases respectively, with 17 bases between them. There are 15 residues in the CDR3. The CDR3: CASSPLSRSGTEAFF. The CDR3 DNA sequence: TGTGCCAGCAGCCCTTTATCTCGGTCAGGCACTGAAGCTTTCTTT.

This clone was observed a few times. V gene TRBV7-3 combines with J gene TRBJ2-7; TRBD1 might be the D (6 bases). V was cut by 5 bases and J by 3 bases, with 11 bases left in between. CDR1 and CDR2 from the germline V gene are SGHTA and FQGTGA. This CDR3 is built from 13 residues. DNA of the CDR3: TGTGCCAGCAGCCCGGACAGCTTCTACGAGCAGTACTTC. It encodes CASSPDSFYEQYF. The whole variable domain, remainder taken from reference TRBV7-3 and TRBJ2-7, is GAGVSQTPSNKVTEKGKYVELRCDPISGHTALYWYRQSLGQGPEFLIYFQGTGAADDSGLPNDRFFAVRPEGSVSTLKIQRTERGDSAVYLCASSPDSFYEQYFGPGTRLTVT.

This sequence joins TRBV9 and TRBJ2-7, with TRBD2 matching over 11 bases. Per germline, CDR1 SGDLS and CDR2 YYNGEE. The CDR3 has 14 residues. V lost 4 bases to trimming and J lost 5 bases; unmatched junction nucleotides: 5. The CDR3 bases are TGTGCCAGCAGCTTTAGCGGGAGGGAGGACGAGCAGTACTTC. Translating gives CASSFSGREDEQYF.

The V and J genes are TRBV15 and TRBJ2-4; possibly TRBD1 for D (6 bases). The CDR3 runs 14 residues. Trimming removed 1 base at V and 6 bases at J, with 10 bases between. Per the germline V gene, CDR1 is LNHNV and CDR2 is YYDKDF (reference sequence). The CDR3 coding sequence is TGTGCCACCAGCAGAGCTGGGGGCGGAAACATTCAGTACTTC. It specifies CATSRAGGGNIQYF.